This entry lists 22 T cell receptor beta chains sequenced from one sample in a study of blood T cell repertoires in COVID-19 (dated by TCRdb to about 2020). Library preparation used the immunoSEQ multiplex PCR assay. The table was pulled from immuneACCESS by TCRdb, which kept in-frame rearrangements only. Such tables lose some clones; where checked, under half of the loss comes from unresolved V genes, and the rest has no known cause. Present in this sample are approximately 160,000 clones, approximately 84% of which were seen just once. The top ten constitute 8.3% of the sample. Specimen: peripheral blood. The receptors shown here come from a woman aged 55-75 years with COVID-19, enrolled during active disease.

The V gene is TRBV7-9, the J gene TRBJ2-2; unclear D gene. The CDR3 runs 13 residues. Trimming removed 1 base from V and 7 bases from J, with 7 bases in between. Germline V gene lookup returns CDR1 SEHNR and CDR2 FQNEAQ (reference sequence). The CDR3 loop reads CASSLVIGGELFF. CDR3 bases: TGTGCCAGCAGCTTAGTAATCGGCGGGGAGCTGTTTTTT.

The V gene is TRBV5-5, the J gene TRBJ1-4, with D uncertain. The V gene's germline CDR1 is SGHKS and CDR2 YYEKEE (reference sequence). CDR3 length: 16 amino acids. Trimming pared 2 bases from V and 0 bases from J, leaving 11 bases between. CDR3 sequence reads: CASSLRLGATNEKLFF. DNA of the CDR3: TGTGCCAGCAGCTTACGCCTCGGTGCAACTAATGAAAAACTGTTTTTT.

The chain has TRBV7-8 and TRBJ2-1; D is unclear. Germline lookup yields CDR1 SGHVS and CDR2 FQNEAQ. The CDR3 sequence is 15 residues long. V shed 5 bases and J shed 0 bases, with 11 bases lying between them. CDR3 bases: TGTGCCAGCAGCCCAAGCACAGACTCCTACAATGAGCAGTTCTTC. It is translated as CASSPSTDSYNEQFF.

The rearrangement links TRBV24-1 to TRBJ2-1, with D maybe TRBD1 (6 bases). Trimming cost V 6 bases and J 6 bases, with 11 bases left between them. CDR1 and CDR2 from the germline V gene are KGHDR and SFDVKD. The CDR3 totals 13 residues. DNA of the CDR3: TGTGCCACCAGTCTGGGGGCGCTCAATGAGCAGTTCTTC. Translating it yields CATSLGALNEQFF.

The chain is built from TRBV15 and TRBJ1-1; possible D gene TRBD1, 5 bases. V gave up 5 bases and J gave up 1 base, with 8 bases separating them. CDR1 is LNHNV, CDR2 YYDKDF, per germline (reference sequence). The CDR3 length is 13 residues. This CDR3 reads CATSFGQNTEAFF. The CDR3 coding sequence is TGTGCCACCAGCTTCGGACAGAACACTGAAGCTTTCTTT.

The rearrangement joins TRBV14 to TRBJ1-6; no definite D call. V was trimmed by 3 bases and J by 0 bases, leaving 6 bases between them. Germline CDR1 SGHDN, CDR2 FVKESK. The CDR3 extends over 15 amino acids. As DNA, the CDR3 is TGTGCCAGCAGCCAGCGGAGCTCCTATAATTCACCCCTCCACTTT. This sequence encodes CASSQRSSYNSPLHF.

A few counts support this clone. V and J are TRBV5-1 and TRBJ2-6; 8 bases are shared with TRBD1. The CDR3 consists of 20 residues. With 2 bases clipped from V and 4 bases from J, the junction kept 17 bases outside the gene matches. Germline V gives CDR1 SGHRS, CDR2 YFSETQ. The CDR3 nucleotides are TGCGCCAGCAGCTTCTCCACCCGGACAGGGCCTCTTTCGGGGGCCAACGTCCTGACTTTC. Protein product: CASSFSTRTGPLSGANVLTF.

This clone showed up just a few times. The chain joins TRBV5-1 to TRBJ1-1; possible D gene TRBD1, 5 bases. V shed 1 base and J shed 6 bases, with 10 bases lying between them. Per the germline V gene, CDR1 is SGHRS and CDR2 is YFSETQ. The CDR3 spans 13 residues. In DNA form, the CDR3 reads TGCGCCAGCAGCTTGACAGGTTTGGCTGAAGCTTTCTTT. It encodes CASSLTGLAEAFF.

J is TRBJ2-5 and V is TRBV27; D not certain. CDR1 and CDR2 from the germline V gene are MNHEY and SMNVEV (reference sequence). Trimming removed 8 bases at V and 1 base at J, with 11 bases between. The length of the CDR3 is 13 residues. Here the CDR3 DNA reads TGTGCCAGCCGTAGGCGACTCCAAGAGACCCAGTACTTC. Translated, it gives CASRRRLQETQYF.

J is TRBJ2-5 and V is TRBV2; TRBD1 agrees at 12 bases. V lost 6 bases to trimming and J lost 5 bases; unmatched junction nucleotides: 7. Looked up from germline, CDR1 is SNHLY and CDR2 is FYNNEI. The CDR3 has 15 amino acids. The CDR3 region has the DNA TGTGCCAGCAGGAGGGGGACAGGGGGCTGGGAGACCCAGTACTTC. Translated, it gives CASRRGTGGWETQYF.

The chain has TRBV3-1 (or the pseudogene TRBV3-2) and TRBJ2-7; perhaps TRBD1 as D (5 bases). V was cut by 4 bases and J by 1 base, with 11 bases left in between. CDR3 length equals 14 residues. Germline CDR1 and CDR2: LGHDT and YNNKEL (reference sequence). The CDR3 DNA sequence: TGTGCCAGCAGCCCCAGGGCTGTATCCTACGAGCAGTACTTC. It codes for CASSPRAVSYEQYF.

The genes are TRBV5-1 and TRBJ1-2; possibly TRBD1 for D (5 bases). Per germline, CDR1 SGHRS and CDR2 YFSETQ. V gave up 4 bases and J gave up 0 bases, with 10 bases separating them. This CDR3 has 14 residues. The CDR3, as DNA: TGCGCCAGCAGCGAAATGACAGCTAACTATGGCTACACCTTC. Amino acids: CASSEMTANYGYTF.

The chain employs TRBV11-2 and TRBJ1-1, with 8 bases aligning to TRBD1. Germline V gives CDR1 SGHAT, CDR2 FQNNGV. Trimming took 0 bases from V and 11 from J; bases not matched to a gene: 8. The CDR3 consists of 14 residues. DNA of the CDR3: TGTGCCAGCAGCTTAGATAGGAACAGGGGGTATGCTTTCTTT. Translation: CASSLDRNRGYAFF.

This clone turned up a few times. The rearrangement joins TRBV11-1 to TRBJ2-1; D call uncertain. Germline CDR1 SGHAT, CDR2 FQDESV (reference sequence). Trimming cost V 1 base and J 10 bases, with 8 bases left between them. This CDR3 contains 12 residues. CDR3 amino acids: CASSLVVREQFF. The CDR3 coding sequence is TGTGCCAGCAGCTTAGTAGTGCGGGAGCAGTTCTTC.

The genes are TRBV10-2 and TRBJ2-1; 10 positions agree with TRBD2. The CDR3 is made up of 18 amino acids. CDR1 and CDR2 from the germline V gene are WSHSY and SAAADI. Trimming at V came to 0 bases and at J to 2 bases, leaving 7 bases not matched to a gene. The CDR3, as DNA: TGCGCCAGCAGTGAGTCGATGGGACTAGCGTCGCCCTACAATGAGCAGTTCTTC. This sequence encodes CASSESMGLASPYNEQFF.

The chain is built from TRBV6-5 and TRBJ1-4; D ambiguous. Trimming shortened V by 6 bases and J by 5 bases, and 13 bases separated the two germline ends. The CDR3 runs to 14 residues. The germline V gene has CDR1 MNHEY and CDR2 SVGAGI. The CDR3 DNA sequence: TGTGCCAGCAGCCTGGACTGGCTAAATGAAAAACTGTTTTTT. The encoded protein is CASSLDWLNEKLFF.

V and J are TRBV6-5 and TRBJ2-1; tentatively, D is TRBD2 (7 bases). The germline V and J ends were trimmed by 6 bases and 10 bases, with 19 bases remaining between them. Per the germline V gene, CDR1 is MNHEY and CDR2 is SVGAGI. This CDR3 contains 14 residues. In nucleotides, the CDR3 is TGTGCCAGCAGCGTTTCAGTAGGGGGAGGGGAGCAGTTCTTC. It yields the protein CASSVSVGGGEQFF.

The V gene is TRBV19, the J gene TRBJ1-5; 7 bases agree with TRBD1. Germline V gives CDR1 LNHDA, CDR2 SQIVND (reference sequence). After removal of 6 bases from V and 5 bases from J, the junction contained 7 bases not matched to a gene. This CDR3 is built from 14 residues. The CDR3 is CASRAGQVHQPQHF. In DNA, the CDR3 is TGTGCCAGTAGGGCTGGACAGGTCCATCAGCCCCAGCATTTT.

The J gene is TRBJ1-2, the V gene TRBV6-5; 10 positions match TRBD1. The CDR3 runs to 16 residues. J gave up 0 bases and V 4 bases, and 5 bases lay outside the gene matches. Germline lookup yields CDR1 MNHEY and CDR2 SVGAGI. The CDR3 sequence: CASSFGTGASNYGYTF. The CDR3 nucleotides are TGTGCCAGCAGTTTTGGGACAGGGGCTTCTAACTATGGCTACACCTTC.

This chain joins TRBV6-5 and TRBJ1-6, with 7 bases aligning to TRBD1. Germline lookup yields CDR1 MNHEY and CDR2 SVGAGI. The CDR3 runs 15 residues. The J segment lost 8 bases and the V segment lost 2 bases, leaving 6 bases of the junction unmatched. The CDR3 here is CASSYDRVSDSPLHF. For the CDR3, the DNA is TGTGCCAGCAGTTACGACAGGGTGAGCGATTCACCCCTCCACTTT.

CDR3 amino acids: CASSLAGYTDTQYF. CDR3 nucleotide sequence: TGCGCCAGCAGCTTGGCGGGATACACAGATACGCAGTATTTT. The chain carries TRBV5-1 and TRBJ2-3, with D maybe TRBD2 (5 bases). From germline, CDR1 is SGHRS and CDR2 YFSETQ. The CDR3 has 14 residues. Deletions cut 0 bases from V and 2 bases from J, with 7 bases between.

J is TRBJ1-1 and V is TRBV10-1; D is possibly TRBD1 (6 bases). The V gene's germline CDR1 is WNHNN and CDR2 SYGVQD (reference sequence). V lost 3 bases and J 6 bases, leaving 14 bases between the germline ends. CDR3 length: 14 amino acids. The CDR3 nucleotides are TGCGCCAGCAGTGACAGGACAGATAGTCCTGAAGCTTTCTTT. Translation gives CASSDRTDSPEAFF.